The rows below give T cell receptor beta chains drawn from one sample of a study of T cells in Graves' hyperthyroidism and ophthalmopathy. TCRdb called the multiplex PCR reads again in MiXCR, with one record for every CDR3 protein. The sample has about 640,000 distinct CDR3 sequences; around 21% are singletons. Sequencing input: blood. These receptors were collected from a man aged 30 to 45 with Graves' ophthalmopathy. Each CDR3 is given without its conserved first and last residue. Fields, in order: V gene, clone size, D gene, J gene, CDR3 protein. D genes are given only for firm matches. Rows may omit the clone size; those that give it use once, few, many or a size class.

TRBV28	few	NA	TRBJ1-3	ASSRPPGLLAGNTIY
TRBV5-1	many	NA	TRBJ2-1	ASSFQADANEQF
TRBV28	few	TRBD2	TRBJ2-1	ASSLGGSGINEQF
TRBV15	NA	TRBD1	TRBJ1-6	ATSSGQGHNSPLH
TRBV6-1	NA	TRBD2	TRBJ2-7	ASSATGLAGSYEQY
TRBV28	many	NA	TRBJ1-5	ASSLLNPAGNQPQH
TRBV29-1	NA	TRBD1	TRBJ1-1	GVQGIDTEAF
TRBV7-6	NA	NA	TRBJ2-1	ASSLAYRGRVYNEQF
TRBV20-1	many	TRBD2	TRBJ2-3	SGSGGLTDTQY
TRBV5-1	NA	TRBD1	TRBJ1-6	ASRRETGGGSPLH
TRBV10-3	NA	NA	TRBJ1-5	AISPDSNNQPQH
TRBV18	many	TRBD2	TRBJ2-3	ASSTSASTDTQY
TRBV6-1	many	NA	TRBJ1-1	ASSWGGAEAF
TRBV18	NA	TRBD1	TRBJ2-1	ASSPYRGQHNEQF
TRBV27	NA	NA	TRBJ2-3	ASSLSGTPDTDTQY
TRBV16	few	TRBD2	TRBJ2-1	ASSQLTSAFSYNEQF
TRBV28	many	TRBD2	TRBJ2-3	ASSPPSGTSDTDTQY
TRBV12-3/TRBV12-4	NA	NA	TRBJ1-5	ASSLDVVQPQH
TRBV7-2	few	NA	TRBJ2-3	ASSLELITDTQY
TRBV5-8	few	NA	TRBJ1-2	ASSSYLRGPYGYT
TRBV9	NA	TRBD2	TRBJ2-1	ASSLRLAGYNEQF
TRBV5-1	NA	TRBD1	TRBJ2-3	ASSFRGQADGTDTQY
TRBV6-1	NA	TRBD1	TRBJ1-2	ASSLGQGAGYGYT